This TCR beta chain was captured by sequencing in a study of T cells after yellow fever vaccination. General study points: Contaminating bulk clonotypes could be abundant in FACS-sorted repertoires.

Comment on this clonotype: Its specificity is unknown.

With 7 bases removed from V and 2 bases from J, the gap between germline ends came to 14 bases. This CDR3 has 13 residues. From germline, CDR1 is SQVTM and CDR2 ANQGSEA. The authors made TCR cDNA by 5'RACE template switching, adding a universal primer site and UMIs. Using its own MiXCR run on the 5' RACE reads, TCRdb lists one record per CDR3 protein. The profile shows around 340,000 distinct CDR3 sequences, about 9.5% of them singletons. The clonotype comes from a man in his late teens or twenties who received the YFV17D yellow fever vaccine. V usage is TRBV29-1 and J usage is TRBJ2-5; weak D call: TRBD1 (6 bases). Source: PBMCs, taken on the day of the first yellow fever vaccination. CDR3 in amino acids: CSACRDTQETQYF. DNA of the CDR3: TGCAGCGCTTGCAGGGACACTCAAGAGACCCAGTACTTC.